This TCR beta chain was identified during a study of blood T cell repertoires in COVID-19. The wider study: There were acute and convalescent COVID-19 samples, and they came from the United States, Italy and Spain.

In the original workflow: Amplified reference gene primers provided the basis for estimating nucleated cell counts. Some clones are missing from TCRdb's copy, which holds only in-frame ones; the method was immunoSEQ multiplex PCR. The D gene and trimming were derived from the DNA, and the V and J assignments and clone size from that table. The profile shows tens of thousands of clones, 75% to 90% of them singletons. V lost 5 bases, J lost 7 bases, and 4 bases stayed unmatched. The CDR3 has 13 residues. Per the germline V gene, CDR1 is SSHAT and CDR2 is FNYEAQ (reference sequence). The sequenced sample was peripheral blood. The source of this sequence is a man aged 65 to 85 with active COVID-19. J is TRBJ2-2 and V is TRBV7-7, with 7 bases lining up with TRBD1. For the CDR3, the DNA is TGTGCCAGCAGCGCGACAGGGATCGGGGAGCTGTTTTTT. This sequence encodes CASSATGIGELFF.